This T cell receptor beta chain was obtained from a study of T cell responses to AZD1222 COVID-19 vaccine. Assay: immunoSEQ multiplex PCR; the TCRdb copy retains only in-frame clones and omits some. The sample lists 110,000 to 150,000 clones; about 89% were seen once. The sample in question was peripheral blood, obtained on day 0 of AZD1222 vaccination. The clonotype comes from an adult in good health.

CDR3 amino acids: CASSFALPTEAFF. The CDR3 DNA follows: TGCGCCAGCAGCTTCGCCCTACCCACTGAAGCTTTCTTT. This sequence joins TRBV5-1 and TRBJ1-1; D gene ambiguous. The CDR3 loop spans 13 amino acids. The germline V gene encodes CDR1 SGHRS and CDR2 YFSETQ. Trimming took 2 bases from V and 4 from J, leaving 9 bases between them.